The 4 T cell receptor beta chains given below trace back to one sample, sequenced in a study of graft-versus-host responses after intestinal transplantation (dated by TCRdb to the early 2020s). What this sample's time point label stands for: cells obtained before transplantation from donor or recipient. What these receptors recognize is not known. Library generation was performed with the immunoSEQ multiplex PCR assay. TCRdb re-hosts the immuneACCESS table, in-frame sequences only. Its copies lack some clones; in the studies checked, an unresolved V gene accounts for under half of them, and the cause for the rest is not known. In all, the sample holds some 39,000 clones, and 90% to 95% of those were seen once. Clones ranked in the top ten supply about 0.55% of the sample. The sequencing here drew on unstimulated CD8+ T cells sorted from spleen or lymph node cells, taken before transplant. The receptors derive from a human donor who was the organ donor for an intestinal transplant.

The rearrangement joins TRBV27 to TRBJ1-2; D is undetermined. The germline V gene has CDR1 MNHEY and CDR2 SMNVEV (reference sequence). V lost 6 bases and J 4 bases, leaving 21 bases between the germline ends. This CDR3 has 16 residues. This CDR3 reads CASSPLWFLTFYGYTF. The CDR3 nucleotides are TGTGCCAGCAGCCCCCTGTGGTTTCTAACCTTCTATGGCTACACCTTC.

This clone has only one observation. The chain combines TRBV20-1 with TRBJ1-1; D is unclear. The CDR3 covers 11 residues. Germline CDR1 and CDR2: DFQATT and SNEGSKA (reference sequence). Deletions cut 5 bases from V and 1 base from J, with 5 bases between. DNA of the CDR3: TGCAGTGCTCTATGGAACACTGAAGCTTTCTTT. Protein sequence: CSALWNTEAFF.

The chain links TRBV5-6 to TRBJ1-1, with D uncertain. This CDR3 is 12 amino acids long. The germline CDR1 and CDR2 sequences are SGHDT and YYEEEE. The germline V and J ends were trimmed by 1 base and 0 bases, with 1 base remaining between them. CDR3 loop: CASSLLNTEAFF. The CDR3 DNA sequence: TGTGCCAGCAGCTTGTTGAACACTGAAGCTTTCTTT.

The chain couples TRBV9 to TRBJ1-1; weak D call: TRBD1 (6 bases). The germline V gene has CDR1 SGDLS and CDR2 YYNGEE. V gave up 0 bases and J gave up 2 bases, with 8 bases separating them. The length of the CDR3 is 14 residues. CDR3 in DNA: TGTGCCAGCAGCGTAGAAGGGACAAACACTGAAGCTTTCTTT. This codes for CASSVEGTNTEAFF. The full variable domain, with the rest looked up from reference TRBV9 and TRBJ1-1, is DSGVTQTPKHLITATGQRVTLRCSPRSGDLSVYWYQQSLDQGLQFLIQYYNGEERAKGNILERFSAQQFPDLHSELNLSSLELGDSALYFCASSVEGTNTEAFFGQGTRLTVV.